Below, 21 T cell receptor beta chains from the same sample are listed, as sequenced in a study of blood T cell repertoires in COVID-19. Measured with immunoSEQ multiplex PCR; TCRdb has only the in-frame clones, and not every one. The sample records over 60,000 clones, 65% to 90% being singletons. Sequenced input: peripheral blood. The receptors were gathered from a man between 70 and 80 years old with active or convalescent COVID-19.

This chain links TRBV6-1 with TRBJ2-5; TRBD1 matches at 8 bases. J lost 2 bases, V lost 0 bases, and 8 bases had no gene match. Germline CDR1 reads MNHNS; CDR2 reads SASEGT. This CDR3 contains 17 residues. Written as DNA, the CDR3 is TGTGCCAGCAGTGAAGCCCCAGGGGGCTTTCCGCAAGAGACCCAGTACTTC. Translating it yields CASSEAPGGFPQETQYF.

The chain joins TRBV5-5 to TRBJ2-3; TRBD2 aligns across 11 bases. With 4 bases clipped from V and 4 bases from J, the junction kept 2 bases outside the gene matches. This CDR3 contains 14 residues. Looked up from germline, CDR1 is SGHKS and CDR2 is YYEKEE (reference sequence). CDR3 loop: CASSVAGGPDTQYF. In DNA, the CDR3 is TGTGCCAGCAGCGTAGCGGGAGGGCCAGATACGCAGTATTTT.

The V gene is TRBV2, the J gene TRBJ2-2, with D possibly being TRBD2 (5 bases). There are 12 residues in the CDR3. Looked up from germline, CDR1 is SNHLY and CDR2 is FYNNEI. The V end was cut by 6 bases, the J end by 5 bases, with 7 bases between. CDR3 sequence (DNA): TGTGCCAGCAGCGGGGATACCGGGGAGCTGTTTTTT. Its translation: CASSGDTGELFF.

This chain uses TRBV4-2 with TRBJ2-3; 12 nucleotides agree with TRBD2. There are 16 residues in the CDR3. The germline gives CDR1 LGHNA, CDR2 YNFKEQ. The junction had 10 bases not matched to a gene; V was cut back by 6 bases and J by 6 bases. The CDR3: CASSRGLAGPSDTQYF. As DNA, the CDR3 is TGTGCCAGCAGTCGCGGACTAGCGGGGCCTTCGGATACGCAGTATTTT.

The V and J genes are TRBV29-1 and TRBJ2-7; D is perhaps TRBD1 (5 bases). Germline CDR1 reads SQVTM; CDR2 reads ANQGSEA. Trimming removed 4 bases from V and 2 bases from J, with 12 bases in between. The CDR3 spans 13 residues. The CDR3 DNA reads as TGCAGCGTTGGCAACAGGAGCCCCTACGAGCAGTACTTC. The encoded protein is CSVGNRSPYEQYF.

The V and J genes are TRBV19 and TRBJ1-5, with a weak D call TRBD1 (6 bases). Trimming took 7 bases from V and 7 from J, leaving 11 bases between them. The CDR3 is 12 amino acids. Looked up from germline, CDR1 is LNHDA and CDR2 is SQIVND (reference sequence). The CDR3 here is CASTGEGQPQHF. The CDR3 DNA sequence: TGTGCCAGTACAGGGGAAGGACAGCCCCAGCATTTT.

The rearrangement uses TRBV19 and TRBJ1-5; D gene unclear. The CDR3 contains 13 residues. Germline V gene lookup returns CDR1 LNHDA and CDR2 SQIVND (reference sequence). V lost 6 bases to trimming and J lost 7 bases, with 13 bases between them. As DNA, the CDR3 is TGTGCCAGTAGGTCTGACGGGAACCAGCCCCAGCATTTT. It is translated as CASRSDGNQPQHF.

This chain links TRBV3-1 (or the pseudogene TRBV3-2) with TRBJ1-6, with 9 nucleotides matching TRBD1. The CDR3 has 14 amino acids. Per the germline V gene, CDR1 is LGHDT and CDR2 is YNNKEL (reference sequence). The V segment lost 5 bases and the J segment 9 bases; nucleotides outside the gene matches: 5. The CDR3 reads CASSGQGIGSPLHF. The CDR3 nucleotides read TGTGCCAGCAGCGGACAGGGGATCGGTTCACCCCTCCACTTT.

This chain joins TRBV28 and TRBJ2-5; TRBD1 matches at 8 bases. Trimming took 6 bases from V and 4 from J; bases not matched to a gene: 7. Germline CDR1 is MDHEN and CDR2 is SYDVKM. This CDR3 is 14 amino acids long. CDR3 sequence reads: CASRGQGLGETQYF. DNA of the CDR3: TGTGCCAGCAGAGGACAGGGTTTGGGAGAGACCCAGTACTTC. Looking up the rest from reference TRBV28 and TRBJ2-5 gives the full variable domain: DVKVTQSSRYLVKRTGEKVFLECVQDMDHENMFWYRQDPGLGLRLIYFSYDVKMKEKGDIPEGYSVSREKKERFSLILESASTNQTSMYLCASRGQGLGETQYFGPGTRLLVL.

The DNA for the CDR3 is TGTGCCAGCAGCCTTTTCGGACTAGCTTCTGGGGCCAACGTCCTGACTTTC. It is translated as CASSLFGLASGANVLTF. The chain joins TRBV2 to TRBJ2-6; TRBD2 aligns across 8 bases. CDR3 length: 17 amino acids. V shed 6 bases, J shed 1 base, and the junction held 8 bases outside the gene matches. Germline CDR1 is SNHLY and CDR2 is FYNNEI. Full variable domain (remainder filled in from reference TRBV2 and TRBJ2-6): EPEVTQTPSHQVTQMGQEVILRCVPISNHLYFYWYRQILGQKVEFLVSFYNNEISEKSEIFDDQFSVERPDGSNFTLKIRSTKLEDSAMYFCASSLFGLASGANVLTFGAGSRLTVL.

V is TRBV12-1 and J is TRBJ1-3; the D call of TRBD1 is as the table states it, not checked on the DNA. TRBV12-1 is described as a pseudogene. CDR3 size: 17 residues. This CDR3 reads CASSPQDSTRSGNTIYF. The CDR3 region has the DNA TGTGCCAGCAGCCCGCAGGACAGTACCCGCTCTGGAAACACCATATATTTT.

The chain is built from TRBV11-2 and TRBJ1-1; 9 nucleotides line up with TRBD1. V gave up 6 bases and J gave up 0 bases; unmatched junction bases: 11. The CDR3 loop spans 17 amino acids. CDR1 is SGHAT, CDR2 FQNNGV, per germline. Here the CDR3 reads CASRSLYRGRLNTEAFF. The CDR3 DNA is TGTGCCAGCAGGTCTCTTTACAGGGGGCGATTGAACACTGAAGCTTTCTTT.

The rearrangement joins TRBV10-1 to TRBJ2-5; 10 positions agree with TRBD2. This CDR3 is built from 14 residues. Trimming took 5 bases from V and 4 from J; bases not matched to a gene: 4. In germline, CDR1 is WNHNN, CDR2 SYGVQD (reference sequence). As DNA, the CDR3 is TGCGCCAGCAGTCGGGCTAGCGGGAGAGAGACCCAGTACTTC. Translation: CASSRASGRETQYF.

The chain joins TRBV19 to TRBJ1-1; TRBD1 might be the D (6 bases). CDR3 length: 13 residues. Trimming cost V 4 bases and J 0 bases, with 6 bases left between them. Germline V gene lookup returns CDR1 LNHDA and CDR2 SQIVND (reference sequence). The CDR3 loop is CASSRQVNTEAFF. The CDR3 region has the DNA TGTGCCAGTAGTAGACAGGTGAACACTGAAGCTTTCTTT.

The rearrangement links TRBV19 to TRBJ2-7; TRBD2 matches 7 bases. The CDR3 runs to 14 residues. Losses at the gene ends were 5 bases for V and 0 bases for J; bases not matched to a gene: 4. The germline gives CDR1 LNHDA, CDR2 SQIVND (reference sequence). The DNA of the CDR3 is TGTGCCAGTAGTGCTAGCGGTTCCTCCTACGAGCAGTACTTC. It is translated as CASSASGSSYEQYF.

CDR3 DNA: TGTGCCAGCAGGACGGGACAGGGAGGGTCTGAAGCTTTCTTT. Protein sequence: CASRTGQGGSEAFF. The rearrangement links TRBV2 to TRBJ1-1; 9 bases agree with TRBD1. From germline, CDR1 is SNHLY and CDR2 FYNNEI. V dropped 6 bases and J dropped 6; count of bases not matched to a gene: 8. This CDR3 is 14 amino acids long.

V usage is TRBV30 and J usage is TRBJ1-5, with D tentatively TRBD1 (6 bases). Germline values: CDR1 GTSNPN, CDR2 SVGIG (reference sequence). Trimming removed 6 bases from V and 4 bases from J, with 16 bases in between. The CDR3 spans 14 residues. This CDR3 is CACQTGNWNQPQHF. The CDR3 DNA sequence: TGTGCCTGCCAAACAGGGAATTGGAATCAGCCCCAGCATTTT.

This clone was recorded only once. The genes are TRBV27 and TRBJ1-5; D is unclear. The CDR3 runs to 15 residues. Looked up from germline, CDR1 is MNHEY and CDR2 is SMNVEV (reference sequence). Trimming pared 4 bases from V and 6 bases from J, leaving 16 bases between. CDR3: CASSYQRAAGQPQHF. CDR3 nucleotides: TGTGCCAGCAGTTACCAAAGGGCCGCGGGTCAGCCCCAGCATTTT.

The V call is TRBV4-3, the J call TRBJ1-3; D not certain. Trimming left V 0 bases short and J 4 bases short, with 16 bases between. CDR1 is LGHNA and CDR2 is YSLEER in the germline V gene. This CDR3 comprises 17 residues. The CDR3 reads CASSQEEGLRGGNTIYF. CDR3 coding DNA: TGCGCCAGCAGCCAAGAAGAAGGGCTTCGGGGAGGAAACACCATATATTTT.

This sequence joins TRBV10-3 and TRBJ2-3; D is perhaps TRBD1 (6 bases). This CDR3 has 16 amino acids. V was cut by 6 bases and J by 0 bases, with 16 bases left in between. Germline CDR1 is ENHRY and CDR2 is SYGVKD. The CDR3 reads CAISEGAGESTDTQYF. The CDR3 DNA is TGTGCCATCAGCGAAGGGGCAGGGGAAAGCACAGATACGCAGTATTTT.

As DNA, the CDR3 is TGTGCCAGCAGTGAAGCGGACAGGGTGGGCAATCAGCCCCAGCATTTT. This sequence encodes CASSEADRVGNQPQHF. The V gene is TRBV2, the J gene TRBJ1-5; 8 bases fit TRBD1. Germline V gives CDR1 SNHLY, CDR2 FYNNEI. This CDR3 is built from 16 residues. The V gene end was trimmed by 0 bases and the J gene end by 2 bases; junction bases not matched to a gene: 3.